These T cell receptor beta chains were read from a single sample in a study of sequential checkpoint blockade in melanoma. Only in-frame clones appear in the TCRdb table, and some are missing; sequencing was by immunoSEQ multiplex PCR. The sample holds about 28,000 clones, approximately 83% seen once. The sample consisted of CD8+ T cells sorted from blood (inferred from file names), taken from a patient given nivolumab and ipilimumab in sequence. These receptors were obtained from a human donor with melanoma. Each CDR3 is given with its conserved first and last residue. D genes are given only for firm matches. A row's size may be missing; if present it is once, few, many or a size class.

D,J,V,size,DNA,CDR3
TRBD1,TRBJ1-2,TRBV5-4,NA,TGTGCCAGCAGCTTAGGGCTGGGACAGGGTAACTATGGCTACACCTTC,CASSLGLGQGNYGYTF
NA,TRBJ1-1,TRBV6-5,NA,TGTGCCAGCAGTTTATCTACAGTGGGTGTGAACACTGAAGCTTTCTTT,CASSLSTVGVNTEAFF
NA,TRBJ1-1,TRBV5-1,once,TGCGCCAGCGGTCAGGAGAACACTGAAGCTTTCTTT,CASGQENTEAFF
NA,TRBJ2-1,TRBV19,few,TGTGCCAGTAGTATGGGTGGGAGCTCCTACAATGAGCAGTTCTTC,CASSMGGSSYNEQFF
NA,TRBJ2-7,TRBV28,NA,TGTGCCAGCAGTTTAACAGGGAGCTCCTACGAGCAGTACTTC,CASSLTGSSYEQYF
NA,TRBJ1-2,TRBV7-9,few,TGTGCCAGCAGCTCCGAGGGCCGCTATGGCTACACCTTC,CASSSEGRYGYTF
TRBD2,TRBJ2-7,TRBV29-1,NA,TGCAGCGTTGAAGTACCTACTAGCGGGACGGGCTACGAGCAGTACTTC,CSVEVPTSGTGYEQYF
TRBD2,TRBJ2-5,TRBV9,once,TGTGCCAGCAGCGCGCCATTTAGCGGGGGGGCCGAAGAGACCCAGTACTTC,CASSAPFSGGAEETQYF
TRBD1,TRBJ1-2,TRBV7-9,NA,TGTGCCAGCAGCTTAGTGGACAGGGAAGGGACCTTC,CASSLVDREGTF
TRBD2,TRBJ2-7,TRBV10-3,NA,TGTGCCATCAGTTCGAGCGGGGGGGACGAGCAGTACTTC,CAISSSGGDEQYF
NA,TRBJ1-2,TRBV19,medium-sized,TGTGCCAGTAGTGGTTGGAGCTCCCCGCTGCGGAACTATGGCTACACCTTC,CASSGWSSPLRNYGYTF
NA,TRBJ1-1,TRBV6-5,few,TGTGCCAGCAGTTACGGAGCTGACACTGAAGCTTTCTTT,CASSYGADTEAFF
NA,TRBJ1-3,TRBV7-9,few,TGTGCCAGCAGCCCCCCCTCAGCGGGGAGCTCTGGAAACACCATATATTTT,CASSPPSAGSSGNTIYF
TRBD1,TRBJ2-1,TRBV9,NA,TGTGCCAGCAGCGTCGCCGGGACAGCGCCTTCCTACAATGAGCAGTTCTTC,CASSVAGTAPSYNEQFF
TRBD1,TRBJ1-1,TRBV18,once,TGTGCCAGCTCACCAATCCCCCGACAGGGAGCGGCTATGAACACTGAAGCTTTCTTT,CASSPIPRQGAAMNTEAFF
TRBD1,TRBJ1-2,TRBV4-3,NA,TGCGCCAGCAGCCAAGCCTTGACAGGGTTCGGGGGCTACACCTTC,CASSQALTGFGGYTF
NA,TRBJ1-2,TRBV5-5,NA,TGTGCCAGCAGCTCGGGAGGGGGTCCCTATGGCTACACCTTC,CASSSGGGPYGYTF
NA,TRBJ1-6,TRBV5-6,NA,TGTGCCAGCAGCCCAGGGTATGGTAATTCACCCCTCCACTTT,CASSPGYGNSPLHF
NA,TRBJ2-1,TRBV2,NA,TGTGCCAGTGGGCTGACATACAATGAGCAGTTCTTC,CASGLTYNEQFF
TRBD1,TRBJ1-2,TRBV7-3,NA,TGTGCCAGCAGCTCAAACGGACAGGGGGGCGGCTACACCTTC,CASSSNGQGGGYTF
NA,TRBJ1-1,TRBV19,NA,TGTGCCAGTAGTCGGGACACCGAACCTGAAGCTTTCTTT,CASSRDTEPEAFF
TRBD2,TRBJ2-1,TRBV2,NA,TGTGCCAGCAGTGCTAGCGGTCTCTACAATGAGCAGTTCTTC,CASSASGLYNEQFF
TRBD2,TRBJ2-5,TRBV6-5,once,TGTGCCAGCAGTTACGTAGAGGGAGCGGGGCAAGAGACCCAGTACTTC,CASSYVEGAGQETQYF
TRBD2,TRBJ2-3,TRBV29-1,once,TGCAGCGTTGAGGGGGGAGGGGCCATCACAGATACGCAGTATTTT,CSVEGGGAITDTQYF
NA,TRBJ2-3,TRBV5-4,NA,TGTGCCAGCAGCTTGAGCCAGAGGAGCACAGATACGCAGTATTTT,CASSLSQRSTDTQYF
TRBD2,TRBJ2-1,TRBV29-1,NA,TGCAGCGCCGCGCGCGGGGGGAATGAGCAGTTCTTC,CSAARGGNEQFF
TRBD1,TRBJ1-2,TRBV7-9,NA,TGCGCCAGCAGCTTGGGACAGGGGGCCAACTATGGCTACACCTTC,CASSLGQGANYGYTF
NA,TRBJ2-7,TRBV4-1,NA,TGCGCCAGCAGCCAAGATCCCGGCGGGCTCTCCTACGAGCAGTACTTC,CASSQDPGGLSYEQYF
TRBD1,TRBJ1-2,TRBV6-1,NA,TGTGCCAGCAGTCGGGACAGCACCTACACCTTC,CASSRDSTYTF
NA,TRBJ2-2,TRBV6-4,NA,TGTGCCAGCAGTGACACGGGACACAACACCGGGGAGCTGTTTTTT,CASSDTGHNTGELFF
TRBD2,TRBJ2-3,TRBV9,NA,TGTGCCAGCAGCCCCGGACTAGCGGGAGATGCAGATACGCAGTATTTT,CASSPGLAGDADTQYF
TRBD1,TRBJ1-4,TRBV11-1,NA,TGTGCCAGCAGCATGGACAGGGGAACTAATGAAAAACTGTTTTTT,CASSMDRGTNEKLFF